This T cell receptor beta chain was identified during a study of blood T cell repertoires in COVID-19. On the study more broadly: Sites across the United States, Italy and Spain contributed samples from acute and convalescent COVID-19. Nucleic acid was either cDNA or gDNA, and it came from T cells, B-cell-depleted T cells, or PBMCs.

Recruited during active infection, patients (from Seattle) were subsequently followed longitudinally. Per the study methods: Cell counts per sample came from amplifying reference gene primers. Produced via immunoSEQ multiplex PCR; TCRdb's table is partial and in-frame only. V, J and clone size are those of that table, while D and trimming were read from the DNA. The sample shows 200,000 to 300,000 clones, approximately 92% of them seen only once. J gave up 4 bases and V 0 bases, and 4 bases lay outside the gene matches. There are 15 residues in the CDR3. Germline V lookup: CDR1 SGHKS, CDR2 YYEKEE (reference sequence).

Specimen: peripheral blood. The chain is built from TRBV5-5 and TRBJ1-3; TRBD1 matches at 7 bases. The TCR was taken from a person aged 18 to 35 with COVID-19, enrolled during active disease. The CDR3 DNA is TGTGCCAGCAGCTTGGACAGGGGACTGGGAAACACCATATATTTT. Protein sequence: CASSLDRGLGNTIYF.